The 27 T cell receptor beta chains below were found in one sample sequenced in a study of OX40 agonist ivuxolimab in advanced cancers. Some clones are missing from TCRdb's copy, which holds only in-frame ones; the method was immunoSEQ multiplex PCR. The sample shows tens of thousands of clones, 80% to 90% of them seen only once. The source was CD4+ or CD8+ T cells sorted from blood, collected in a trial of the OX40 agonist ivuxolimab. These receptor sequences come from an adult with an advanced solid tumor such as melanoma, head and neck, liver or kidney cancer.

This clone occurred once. The CDR3 loop is CASSQGLGAETQYF. The CDR3 nucleotides read TGCGCCAGCAGCCAAGGACTGGGGGCAGAGACCCAGTACTTC. The chain is built from TRBV4-3 and TRBJ2-5, with a tentative D call TRBD1 (6 bases). V was trimmed by 1 base and J by 4 bases, leaving 10 bases between them. The CDR3 has 14 amino acids. Germline values: CDR1 LGHNA, CDR2 YSLEER.

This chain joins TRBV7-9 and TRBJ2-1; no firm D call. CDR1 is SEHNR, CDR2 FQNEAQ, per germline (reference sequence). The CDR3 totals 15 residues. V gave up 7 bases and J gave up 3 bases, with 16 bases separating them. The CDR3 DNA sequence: TGTGCCAGCACCCTAATTAGGGTAAACTACAATGAGCAGTTCTTC. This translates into CASTLIRVNYNEQFF.

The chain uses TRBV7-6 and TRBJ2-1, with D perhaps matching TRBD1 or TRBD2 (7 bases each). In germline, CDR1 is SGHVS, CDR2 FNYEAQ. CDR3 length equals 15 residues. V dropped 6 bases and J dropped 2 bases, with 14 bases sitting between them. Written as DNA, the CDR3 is TGTGCCAGCAGGGCAGGGGGGGGCCCCTACAATGAGCAGTTCTTC. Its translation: CASRAGGGPYNEQFF.

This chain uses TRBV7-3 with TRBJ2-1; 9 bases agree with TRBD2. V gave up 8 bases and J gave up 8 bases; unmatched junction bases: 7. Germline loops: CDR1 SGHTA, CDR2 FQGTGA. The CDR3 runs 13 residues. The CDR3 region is CASRGAGGYEQFF. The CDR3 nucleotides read TGTGCCAGCCGTGGAGCGGGGGGCTATGAGCAGTTCTTC.

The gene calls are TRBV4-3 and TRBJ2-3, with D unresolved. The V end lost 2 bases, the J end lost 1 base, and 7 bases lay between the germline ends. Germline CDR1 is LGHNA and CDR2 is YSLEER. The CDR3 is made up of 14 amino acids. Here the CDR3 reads CASSQNDGTDTQYF. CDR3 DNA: TGCGCCAGCAGCCAAAATGACGGCACAGATACGCAGTATTTT.

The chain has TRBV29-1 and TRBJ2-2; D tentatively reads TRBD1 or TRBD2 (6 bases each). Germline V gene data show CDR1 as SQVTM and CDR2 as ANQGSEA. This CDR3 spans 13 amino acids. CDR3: CSAWGAATGELFF. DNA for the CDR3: TGCAGTGCGTGGGGGGCGGCAACCGGGGAGCTGTTTTTT.

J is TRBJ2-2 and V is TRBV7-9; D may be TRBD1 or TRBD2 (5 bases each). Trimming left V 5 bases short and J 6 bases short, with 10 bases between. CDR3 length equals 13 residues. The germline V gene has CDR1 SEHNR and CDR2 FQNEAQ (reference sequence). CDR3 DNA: TGTGCCAGCAGCCAGGGAGAGCCCGGGGAGCTGTTTTTT. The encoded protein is CASSQGEPGELFF.

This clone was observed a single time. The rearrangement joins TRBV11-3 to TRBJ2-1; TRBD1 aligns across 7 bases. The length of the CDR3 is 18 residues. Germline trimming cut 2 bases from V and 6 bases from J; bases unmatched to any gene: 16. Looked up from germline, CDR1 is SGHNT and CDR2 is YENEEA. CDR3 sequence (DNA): TGTGCCAGCAGCTTAATTTCAACCGAGGACAGGTTCTTCAATGAGCAGTTCTTC. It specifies CASSLISTEDRFFNEQFF.

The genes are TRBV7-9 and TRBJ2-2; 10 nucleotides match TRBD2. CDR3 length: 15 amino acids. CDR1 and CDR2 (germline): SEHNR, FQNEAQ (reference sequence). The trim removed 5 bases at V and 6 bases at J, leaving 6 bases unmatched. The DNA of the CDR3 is TGTGCCAGCAGCCCAATAGCGGGAGGAGCCGGGGAGCTGTTTTTT. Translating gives CASSPIAGGAGELFF.

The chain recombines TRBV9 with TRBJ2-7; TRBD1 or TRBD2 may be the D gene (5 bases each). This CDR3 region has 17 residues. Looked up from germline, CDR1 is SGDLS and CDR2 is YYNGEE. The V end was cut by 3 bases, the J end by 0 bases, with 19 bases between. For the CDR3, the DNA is TGTGCCAGCAGCGAGACCCCCCTCCGGGGCCCCTCCTACGAGCAGTACTTC. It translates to CASSETPLRGPSYEQYF.

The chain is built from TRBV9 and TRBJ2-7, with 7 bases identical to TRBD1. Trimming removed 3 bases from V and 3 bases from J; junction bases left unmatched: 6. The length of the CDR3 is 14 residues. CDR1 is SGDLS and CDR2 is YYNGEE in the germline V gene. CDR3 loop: CASSGKTGNYEQYF. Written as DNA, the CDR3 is TGTGCCAGCAGCGGTAAGACAGGGAACTACGAGCAGTACTTC.

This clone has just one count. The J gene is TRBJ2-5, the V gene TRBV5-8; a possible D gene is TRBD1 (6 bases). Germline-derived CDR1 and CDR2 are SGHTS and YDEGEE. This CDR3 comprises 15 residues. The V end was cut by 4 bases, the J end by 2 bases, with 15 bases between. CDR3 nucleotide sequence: TGTGCCAGCAGCACCCCCGGGACAAGACAAGAGACCCAGTACTTC. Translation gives CASSTPGTRQETQYF.

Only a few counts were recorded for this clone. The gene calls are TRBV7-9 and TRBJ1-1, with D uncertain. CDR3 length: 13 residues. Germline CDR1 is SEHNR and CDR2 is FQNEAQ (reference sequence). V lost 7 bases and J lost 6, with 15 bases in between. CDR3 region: CASTPGVRSEAFF. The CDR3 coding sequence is TGTGCCAGCACCCCTGGGGTTAGGTCTGAAGCTTTCTTT. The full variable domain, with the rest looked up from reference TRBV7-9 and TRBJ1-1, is DTGVSQNPRHKITKRGQNVTFRCDPISEHNRLYWYRQTLGQGPEFLTYFQNEAQLEKSRLLSDRFSAERPKGSFSTLEIQRTEQGDSAMYLCASTPGVRSEAFFGQGTRLTVV.

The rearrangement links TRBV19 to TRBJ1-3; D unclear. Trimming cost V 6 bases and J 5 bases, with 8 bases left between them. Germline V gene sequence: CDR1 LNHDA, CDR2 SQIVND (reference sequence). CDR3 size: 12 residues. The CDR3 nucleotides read TGTGCCAGTAGCCCAACCAGAAACACCATATATTTT. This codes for CASSPTRNTIYF.

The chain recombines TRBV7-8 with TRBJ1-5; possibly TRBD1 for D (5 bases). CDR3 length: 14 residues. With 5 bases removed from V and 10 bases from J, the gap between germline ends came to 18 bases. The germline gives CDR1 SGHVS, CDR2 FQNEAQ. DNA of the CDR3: TGTGCCAGCAGCGAGGAGGTGGGGGTGGTACCCCAGCATTTT. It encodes CASSEEVGVVPQHF.

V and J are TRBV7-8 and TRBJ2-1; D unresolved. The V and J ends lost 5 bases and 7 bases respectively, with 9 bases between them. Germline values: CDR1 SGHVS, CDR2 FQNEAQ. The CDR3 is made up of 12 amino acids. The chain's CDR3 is CASSIRENEQFF. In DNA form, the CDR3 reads TGTGCCAGCAGCATTCGAGAGAATGAGCAGTTCTTC.

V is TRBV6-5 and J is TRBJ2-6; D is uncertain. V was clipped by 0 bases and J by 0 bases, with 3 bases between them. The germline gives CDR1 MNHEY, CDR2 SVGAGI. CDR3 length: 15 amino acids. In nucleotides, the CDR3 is TGTGCCAGCAGTTACTCGACCTCTGGGGCCAACGTCCTGACTTTC. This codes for CASSYSTSGANVLTF.

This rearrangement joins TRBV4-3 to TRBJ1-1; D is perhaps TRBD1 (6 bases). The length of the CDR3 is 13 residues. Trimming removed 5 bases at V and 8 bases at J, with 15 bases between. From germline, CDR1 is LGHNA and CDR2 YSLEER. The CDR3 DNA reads TGCGCCAGCAGCTCCCAAGGGGGAGCCGAAGCTTTCTTT. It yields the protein CASSSQGGAEAFF.

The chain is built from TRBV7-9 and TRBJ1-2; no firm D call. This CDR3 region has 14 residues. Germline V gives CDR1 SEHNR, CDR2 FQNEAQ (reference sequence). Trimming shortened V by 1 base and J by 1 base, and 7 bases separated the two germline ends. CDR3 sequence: CASSLEARNYGYTF. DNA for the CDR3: TGTGCCAGCAGCTTAGAGGCTCGTAACTATGGCTACACCTTC.

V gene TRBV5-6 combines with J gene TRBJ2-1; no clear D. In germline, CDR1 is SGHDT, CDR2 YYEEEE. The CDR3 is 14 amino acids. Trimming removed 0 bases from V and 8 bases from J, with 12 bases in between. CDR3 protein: CASSLARFLDEQFF. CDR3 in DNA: TGTGCCAGCAGCTTGGCCCGATTTTTGGATGAGCAGTTCTTC.

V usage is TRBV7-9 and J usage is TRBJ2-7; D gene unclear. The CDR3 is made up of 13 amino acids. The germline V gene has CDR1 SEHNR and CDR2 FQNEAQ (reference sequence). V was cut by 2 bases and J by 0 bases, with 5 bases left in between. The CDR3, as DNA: TGTGCCAGCAGCTTAACCACCTCCTACGAGCAGTACTTC. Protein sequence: CASSLTTSYEQYF.

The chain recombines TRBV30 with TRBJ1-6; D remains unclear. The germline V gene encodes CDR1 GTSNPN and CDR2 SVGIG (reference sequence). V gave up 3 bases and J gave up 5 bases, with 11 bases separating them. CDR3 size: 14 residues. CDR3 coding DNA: TGTGCCTGGAGACGGACTGGTGATAATTCACCCCTCCACTTT. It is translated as CAWRRTGDNSPLHF. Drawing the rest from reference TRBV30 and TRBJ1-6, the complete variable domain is SQTIHQWPATLVQPVGSPLSLECTVEGTSNPNLYWYRQAAGRGLQLLFYSVGIGQISSEVPQNLSASRPQDRQFILSSKKLLLSDSGFYLCAWRRTGDNSPLHFGNGTRLTVT.

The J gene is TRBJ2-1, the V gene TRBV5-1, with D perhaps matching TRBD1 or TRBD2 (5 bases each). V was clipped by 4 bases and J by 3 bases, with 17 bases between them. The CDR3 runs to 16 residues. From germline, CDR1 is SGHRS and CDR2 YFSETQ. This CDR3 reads CASSLGPPDDYNEQFF. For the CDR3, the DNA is TGCGCCAGCAGCCTGGGACCTCCGGATGACTACAATGAGCAGTTCTTC.

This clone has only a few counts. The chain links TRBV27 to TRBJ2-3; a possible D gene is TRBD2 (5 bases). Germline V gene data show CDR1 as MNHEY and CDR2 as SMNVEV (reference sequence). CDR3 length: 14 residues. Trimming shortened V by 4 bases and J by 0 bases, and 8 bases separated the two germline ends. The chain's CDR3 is CASSYGDSTDTQYF. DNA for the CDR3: TGTGCCAGCAGTTACGGGGATAGCACAGATACGCAGTATTTT.

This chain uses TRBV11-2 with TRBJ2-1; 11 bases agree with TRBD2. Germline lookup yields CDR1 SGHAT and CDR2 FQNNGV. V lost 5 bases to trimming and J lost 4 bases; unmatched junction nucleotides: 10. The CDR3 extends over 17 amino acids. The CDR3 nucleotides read TGTGCCAGCAGCCTAAGCTTAGCGGGGGGGCCTTACAATGAGCAGTTCTTC. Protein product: CASSLSLAGGPYNEQFF.

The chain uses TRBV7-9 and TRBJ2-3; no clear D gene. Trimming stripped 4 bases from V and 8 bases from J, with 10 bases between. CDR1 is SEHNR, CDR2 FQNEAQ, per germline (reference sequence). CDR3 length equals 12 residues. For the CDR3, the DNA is TGTGCCAGCAGCTCCTCGCTTGGTACGCAGTATTTT. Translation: CASSSSLGTQYF.

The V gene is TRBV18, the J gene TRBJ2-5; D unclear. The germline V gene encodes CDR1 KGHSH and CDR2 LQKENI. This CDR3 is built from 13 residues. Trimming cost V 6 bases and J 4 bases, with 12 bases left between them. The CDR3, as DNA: TGTGCCAGCTCCGAAGATCGTGGAGAGACCCAGTACTTC. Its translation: CASSEDRGETQYF.